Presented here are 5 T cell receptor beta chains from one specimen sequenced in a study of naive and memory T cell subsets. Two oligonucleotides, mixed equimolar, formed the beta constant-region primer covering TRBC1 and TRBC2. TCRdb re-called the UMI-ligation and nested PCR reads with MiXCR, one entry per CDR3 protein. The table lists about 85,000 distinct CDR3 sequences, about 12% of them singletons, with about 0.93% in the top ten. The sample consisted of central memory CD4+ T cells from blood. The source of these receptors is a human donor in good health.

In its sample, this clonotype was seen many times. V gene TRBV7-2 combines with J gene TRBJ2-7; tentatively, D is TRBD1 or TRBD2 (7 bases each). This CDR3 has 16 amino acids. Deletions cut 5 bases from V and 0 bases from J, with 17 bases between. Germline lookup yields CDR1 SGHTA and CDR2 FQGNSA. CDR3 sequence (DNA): TGTGCCAGCAGCCTAAACCAGGGGGGGGCCTCCTACGAGCAGTACTTC. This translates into CASSLNQGGASYEQYF.

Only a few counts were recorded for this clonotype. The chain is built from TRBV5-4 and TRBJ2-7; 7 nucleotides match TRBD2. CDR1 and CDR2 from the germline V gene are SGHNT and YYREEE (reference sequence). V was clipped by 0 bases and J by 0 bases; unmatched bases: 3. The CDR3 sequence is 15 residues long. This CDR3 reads CASSLASGASYEQYF. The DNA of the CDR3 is TGTGCCAGCAGCTTGGCTAGCGGAGCCTCCTACGAGCAGTACTTC.

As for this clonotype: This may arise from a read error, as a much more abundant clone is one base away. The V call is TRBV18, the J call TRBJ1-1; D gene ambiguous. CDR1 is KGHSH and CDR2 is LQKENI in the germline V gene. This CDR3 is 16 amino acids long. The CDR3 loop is CANSPPSGSMNTEAFF. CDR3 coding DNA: TGTGCCAACTCACCTCCATCAGGTAGTATGAACACTGAAGCTTTCTTT.

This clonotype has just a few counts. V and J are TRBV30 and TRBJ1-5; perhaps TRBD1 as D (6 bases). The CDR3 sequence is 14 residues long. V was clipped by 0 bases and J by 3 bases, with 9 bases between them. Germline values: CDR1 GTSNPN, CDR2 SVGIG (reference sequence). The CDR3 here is CAWSVGTYNQPQHF. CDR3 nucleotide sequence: TGTGCCTGGAGTGTAGGGACATACAATCAGCCCCAGCATTTT.

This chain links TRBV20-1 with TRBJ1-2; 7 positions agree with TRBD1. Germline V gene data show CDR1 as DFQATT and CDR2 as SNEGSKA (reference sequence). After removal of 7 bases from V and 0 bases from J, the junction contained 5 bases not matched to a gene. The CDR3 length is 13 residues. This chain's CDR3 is CSVRTGTNYGYTF. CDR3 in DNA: TGCAGTGTCAGGACAGGAACTAACTATGGCTACACCTTC.